This T cell receptor (beta chain) originates from a study of blood T cell repertoires in COVID-19. Study-wide background: T cells, B-cell-depleted T cells, or PBMCs supplied cDNA or gDNA.

As handled by the study authors: Nucleated cell number was recorded as an estimate derived from reference gene primer amplification. Assay: immunoSEQ multiplex PCR; the TCRdb copy retains only in-frame clones and omits some. V and J calls and clone size are copied from that table; D and trimming were computed from the DNA. The table includes roughly 100,000 clones, 75% to 85% detected once. Followed over time, Seattle patients had been enrolled while infection was active. Germline CDR1 MNHEY, CDR2 SMNVEV (reference sequence). The CDR3 length is 13 residues. V lost 5 bases and J lost 2, with 10 bases in between. This clone was recorded only once.

The genes are TRBV27 and TRBJ2-7; D may be TRBD1 (6 bases). This receptor was obtained from a man of 80 years or more with COVID-19, enrolled during active disease. Material for sequencing was peripheral blood. The CDR3 reads CASSEQGPYEQYF. The CDR3 DNA reads as TGTGCCAGCAGTGAACAGGGCCCCTACGAGCAGTACTTC.